This T cell receptor (beta chain) was observed in a study of blood T cells in healthy people across ages. Alongside a J-beta primer mix, a sample-barcoded 5' primer served in a second PCR lasting roughly 6 to 11 cycles. Each CDR3 protein gets one entry after TCRdb re-called the 5' RACE reads with MiXCR. The repertoire holds 630,000 or so distinct CDR3 sequences, with 32% as singletons. This clonotype has ten or more counts. Its antigen is as yet unknown. Study-level points and caveats: A roughly linear fall in TCR beta diversity per million T cells was seen with increasing age. Greater diversity and more naive CD4+ cells were seen in long-lived donors than in aged donors. It was found that TCR beta diversity correlated strongly with the percentage of naive T cells.

Per the germline V gene, CDR1 is DFQATT and CDR2 is SNEGSKA (reference sequence). The CDR3 covers 15 residues. With 3 bases removed from V and 0 bases from J, the gap between germline ends came to 14 bases. All donors came from Russia, were Caucasian and healthy, and spanned ages roughly 6 to 100. The sequenced sample consisted of blood. V usage is TRBV20-1 and J usage is TRBJ2-5; D call uncertain. The receptor's source is a woman aged 80 or older in good health. The CDR3 sequence: CSARWPETYQETQYF. CDR3 DNA: TGCAGTGCTAGGTGGCCAGAAACGTACCAAGAGACCCAGTACTTC.